These 29 T cell receptor beta chains were sequenced from one sample in a study of blood T cell repertoires in COVID-19. Generated by immunoSEQ multiplex PCR, the TCRdb table keeps only in-frame clones and is missing some. The sample includes about 270,000 clones, 91% of them seen just once. Material: PBMCs or T cells enriched from blood (not recorded which). The receptors shown here come from a man aged 40-55 years who had been exposed to COVID-19.

The genes are TRBV5-6 and TRBJ2-7; D remains ambiguous. CDR1 and CDR2 (germline): SGHDT, YYEEEE. V was trimmed by 0 bases and J by 0 bases, leaving 7 bases between them. This CDR3 has 14 amino acids. CDR3 region: CASSLATTSYEQYF. The CDR3 DNA is TGTGCCAGCAGCTTGGCGACAACCTCCTACGAGCAGTACTTC.

V gene TRBV19 combines with J gene TRBJ2-1, with 8 bases aligning to TRBD2. The CDR3 contains 15 residues. Trimming took 3 bases from V and 6 from J; bases not matched to a gene: 7. The V gene's germline CDR1 is LNHDA and CDR2 SQIVND (reference sequence). CDR3 loop: CASSIVSGRFNEQFF. The CDR3 DNA reads as TGTGCCAGTAGTATTGTAAGCGGGAGATTCAATGAGCAGTTCTTC.

This chain connects TRBV9 to TRBJ2-6, with D hard to call. Germline values: CDR1 SGDLS, CDR2 YYNGEE. V shed 3 bases and J shed 0 bases, with 4 bases lying between them. This CDR3 contains 14 residues. This CDR3 reads CASSADSGANVLTF. The CDR3 DNA is TGTGCCAGCAGCGCAGACTCTGGGGCCAACGTCCTGACTTTC.

The V gene is TRBV5-1, the J gene TRBJ2-3, with D perhaps TRBD2 (5 bases). Trimming shortened V by 7 bases and J by 5 bases, and 20 bases separated the two germline ends. The CDR3 sequence is 15 residues long. Germline V CDR1 and CDR2: SGHRS, YFSETQ. The CDR3 sequence is CASSKSRDPQDTQYF. In DNA, the CDR3 is TGCGCCAGCTCCAAGAGTCGGGATCCCCAAGATACGCAGTATTTT.

This chain links TRBV29-1 with TRBJ2-7, with D perhaps TRBD1 (5 bases). Deletions cut 0 bases from V and 5 bases from J, with 14 bases between. The CDR3 runs 14 residues. The germline CDR1 and CDR2 sequences are SQVTM and ANQGSEA. The CDR3 loop reads CSVEDGAGYHEQYF. The CDR3 region has the DNA TGCAGCGTTGAAGATGGGGCAGGGTACCACGAGCAGTACTTC.

The chain joins TRBV2 to TRBJ1-6; D ambiguous. Germline CDR1 and CDR2: SNHLY and FYNNEI. There are 13 residues in the CDR3. Trimming pared 4 bases from V and 8 bases from J, leaving 9 bases between. CDR3 sequence (DNA): TGTGCCAGCAGTGGGCAGGAGGATTCACCCCTCCACTTT. Amino acids: CASSGQEDSPLHF.

This rearrangement joins TRBV28 to TRBJ1-5; no firm D call. Germline values: CDR1 MDHEN, CDR2 SYDVKM. Deletions cut 8 bases from V and 0 bases from J, with 8 bases between. The CDR3 contains 13 residues. CDR3 bases: TGTGCCAGCGGCCGCAATAGCAATCAGCCCCAGCATTTT. The encoded protein is CASGRNSNQPQHF.

This chain uses TRBV30 with TRBJ2-2; the match to TRBD2 covers 14 bases. V lost 2 bases, J lost 7 bases, and 3 bases stayed unmatched. The CDR3 loop spans 15 amino acids. Germline V gene sequence: CDR1 GTSNPN, CDR2 SVGIG (reference sequence). CDR3 residues: CAWSTGLAGVGELFF. In DNA, the CDR3 is TGTGCCTGGAGTACGGGACTAGCGGGAGTCGGGGAGCTGTTTTTT.

This clone was detected once. The V gene is TRBV11-3, the J gene TRBJ2-5; D perhaps matches TRBD1 (5 bases). Germline loops: CDR1 SGHNT, CDR2 YENEEA. The germline V and J ends were trimmed by 4 bases and 2 bases, with 11 bases remaining between them. The CDR3 is 14 amino acids. Written as DNA, the CDR3 is TGTGCCAGCAGCTCGGTAGGGGCGCAAGAGACCCAGTACTTC. Protein: CASSSVGAQETQYF.

The V and J genes are TRBV25-1 and TRBJ2-7; a possible D gene is TRBD2 (7 bases). Germline-derived CDR1 and CDR2 are MGHDK and SYGVNS. Trimming shortened V by 9 bases and J by 6 bases, and 18 bases separated the two germline ends. This CDR3 region has 13 residues. CDR3 in amino acids: CASGGEGVSEQYF. As DNA, the CDR3 is TGTGCCAGTGGGGGGGAGGGGGTCTCCGAGCAGTACTTC.

The chain couples TRBV2 to TRBJ2-7; weak D call: TRBD1 (6 bases). This CDR3 region has 14 residues. Germline V gene data show CDR1 as SNHLY and CDR2 as FYNNEI. Trimming stripped 7 bases from V and 3 bases from J, with 16 bases between. CDR3 protein: CASTGGRGDYEQYF. CDR3 in DNA: TGTGCCAGCACTGGGGGCAGGGGAGACTACGAGCAGTACTTC.

This rearrangement joins TRBV10-3 to TRBJ1-2, with 7 bases lining up with TRBD1. This CDR3 comprises 14 residues. V dropped 4 bases and J dropped 6; count of bases not matched to a gene: 8. Germline V gives CDR1 ENHRY, CDR2 SYGVKD. This chain's CDR3 is CAISGGDSLHGYTF. CDR3 sequence (DNA): TGTGCCATCAGTGGGGGGGACAGCCTTCATGGCTACACCTTC.

This rearrangement joins TRBV6-2 or TRBV6-3 to TRBJ2-3; TRBD2 is a possible D gene (5 bases). V shed 3 bases and J shed 7 bases, with 14 bases lying between them. Germline V gene data show CDR1 as MNHEY and CDR2 as SVGEGT. The CDR3 spans 14 residues. CDR3 nucleotide sequence: TGTGCCAGCAGTTATCCGGATAGCGCTAATACGCAGTATTTT. Its protein is CASSYPDSANTQYF.

The CDR3 sequence: CVRSLPTSEETQYF. For the CDR3, the DNA is TGTGTCAGAAGCTTACCGACTAGCGAAGAGACCCAGTACTTC. The V call is TRBV7-5, the J call TRBJ2-5; the D call in the table, TRBD2, was not verified against the DNA. TRBV7-5 is described as a pseudogene. The CDR3 sequence is 14 residues long.

The chain recombines TRBV18 with TRBJ2-7; D is perhaps TRBD2 (5 bases). Germline V gene lookup returns CDR1 KGHSH and CDR2 LQKENI. The CDR3 is made up of 14 amino acids. With 3 bases removed from V and 6 bases from J, the gap between germline ends came to 15 bases. In DNA form, the CDR3 reads TGTGCCAGCTCACCTCCCGAGACTAAGTTCGAGCAGTACTTC. This sequence encodes CASSPPETKFEQYF.

This chain uses TRBV2 with TRBJ1-5; 9 nucleotides align to TRBD1. After removal of 7 bases from V and 3 bases from J, the junction contained 7 bases not matched to a gene. This CDR3 comprises 15 residues. Germline CDR1 SNHLY, CDR2 FYNNEI. The CDR3 DNA sequence: TGTGCCAGCACCTTGGACAGGGGCATCAATCAGCCCCAGCATTTT. The encoded protein is CASTLDRGINQPQHF.

The rearrangement links TRBV19 to TRBJ1-1; D may be TRBD1 (6 bases). There are 14 residues in the CDR3. Trimming left V 5 bases short and J 0 bases short, with 10 bases between. The germline V gene encodes CDR1 LNHDA and CDR2 SQIVND (reference sequence). CDR3: CASSPTGLNTEAFF. The CDR3 DNA sequence: TGTGCCAGTAGTCCAACAGGGTTGAACACTGAAGCTTTCTTT.

V and J are TRBV4-3 and TRBJ2-2; D is ambiguous. With 3 bases removed from V and 6 bases from J, the gap between germline ends came to 11 bases. Germline assignment: CDR1 LGHNA and CDR2 YSLEER. CDR3 length: 14 amino acids. Here the CDR3 DNA reads TGCGCCAGCAGCCACCCAACCGGGTCCGGGGAGCTGTTTTTT. Residues: CASSHPTGSGELFF.

This rearrangement joins TRBV30 to TRBJ1-5; D is undetermined. Trimming left V 5 bases short and J 6 bases short, with 11 bases between. CDR3 length: 12 amino acids. Per the germline V gene, CDR1 is GTSNPN and CDR2 is SVGIG (reference sequence). The CDR3 sequence: CAWAAPGQPQHF. CDR3 bases: TGTGCCTGGGCGGCACCGGGTCAGCCCCAGCATTTT.

The rearrangement joins TRBV2 to TRBJ1-1; D is unresolved. Germline-derived CDR1 and CDR2 are SNHLY and FYNNEI. CDR3 length: 13 amino acids. Between the trimmed V and J ends, which lost 1 base and 11 bases, there was a span of 14 bases. The CDR3 spells CASSEGSAREAFF. CDR3 in DNA: TGTGCCAGCAGTGAAGGGTCAGCGAGGGAGGCTTTCTTT.

The chain couples TRBV14 to TRBJ1-1; D is undetermined. Germline assignment: CDR1 SGHDN and CDR2 FVKESK. The CDR3 runs to 13 residues. V dropped 2 bases and J dropped 7 bases, with 11 bases sitting between them. CDR3 region: CASSQLRTSEAFF. CDR3 DNA sequence: TGTGCCAGCAGCCAATTACGGACTAGTGAAGCTTTCTTT.

The chain joins TRBV5-1 to TRBJ2-5, with 7 bases that match TRBD1. The CDR3 runs 15 residues. CDR1 SGHRS and CDR2 YFSETQ come from the germline V gene. The V and J ends lost 2 bases and 1 base, in that order; junction bases with no gene match: 5. CDR3 coding DNA: TGCGCCAGCAGCTTCGGACAGGCCGGCCAAGAGACCCAGTACTTC. Its translation: CASSFGQAGQETQYF.

The V gene is TRBV20-1, the J gene TRBJ1-2; D gene uncertain. CDR1 and CDR2 (germline): DFQATT, SNEGSKA (reference sequence). V was clipped by 3 bases and J by 7 bases, with 12 bases between them. This CDR3 region has 12 residues. The CDR3 spells CSASYYLGGYTF. DNA for the CDR3: TGCAGTGCTAGTTATTACCTCGGTGGCTACACCTTC.

The chain combines TRBV5-1 with TRBJ1-1; D is unresolved. V was clipped by 3 bases and J by 12 bases, with 24 bases between them. The CDR3 consists of 15 residues. From germline, CDR1 is SGHRS and CDR2 YFSETQ. CDR3 in DNA: TGCGCCAGCAGCTCGGGGTTGGGAGAACGAGCCAGGTCTTTCTTT. Amino acid sequence: CASSSGLGERARSFF.

The V gene is TRBV30, the J gene TRBJ1-2, with no clear D. There are 11 residues in the CDR3. The germline CDR1 and CDR2 sequences are GTSNPN and SVGIG (reference sequence). Between the trimmed V and J ends, which lost 0 bases and 7 bases, there was a span of 6 bases. As DNA, the CDR3 is TGTGCCTGGAGTGTAATAATTGGCTACACCTTC. Protein product: CAWSVIIGYTF.

This clone occurred once. J is TRBJ1-1 and V is TRBV29-1; D is unresolved. V lost 6 bases and J lost 6, with 14 bases in between. Germline loops: CDR1 SQVTM, CDR2 ANQGSEA. The CDR3 is 12 residues long. CDR3 coding DNA: TGCAGCGTCCGGACTCATCAGCCTGAAGCTTTCTTT. Translated, it gives CSVRTHQPEAFF. Full variable domain (outside the CDR3, taken from reference TRBV29-1 and TRBJ1-1): SAVISQKPSRDICQRGTSLTIQCQVDSQVTMMFWYRQQPGQSLTLIATANQGSEATYESGFVIDKFPISRPNLTFSTLTVSNMSPEDSSIYLCSVRTHQPEAFFGQGTRLTVV.

CDR3 nucleotides: TGTGCCTGGAGTGTAGTGGGGACAGCTAAAGCTTTCTTT. Its protein is CAWSVVGTAKAFF. This chain connects TRBV30 to TRBJ1-1, with 7 nucleotides matching TRBD1. The CDR3 spans 13 residues. The junction had 7 bases not matched to a gene; V was cut back by 0 bases and J by 9 bases. Germline V gene lookup returns CDR1 GTSNPN and CDR2 SVGIG (reference sequence).

V gene TRBV6-5 combines with J gene TRBJ2-5, with D tentatively TRBD1 (6 bases). Germline V gene sequence: CDR1 MNHEY, CDR2 SVGAGI. This CDR3 comprises 14 residues. V gave up 0 bases and J gave up 3 bases, with 8 bases separating them. The CDR3 here is CASSYSDRKETQYF. CDR3 nucleotide sequence: TGTGCCAGCAGTTACTCTGACAGGAAAGAGACCCAGTACTTC.

The V gene is TRBV18, the J gene TRBJ1-1; the D is unclear. The CDR3 length is 14 residues. V gave up 3 bases and J gave up 1 base, with 9 bases separating them. The germline CDR1 and CDR2 sequences are KGHSH and LQKENI. The CDR3 spells CASSPITENTEAFF. The DNA of the CDR3 is TGTGCCAGCTCACCGATTACAGAGAACACTGAAGCTTTCTTT.